The T cell receptor (beta chain) described here comes from a study of T cell responses to AZD1222 COVID-19 vaccine (dated by TCRdb to the early 2020s). Notes on the research overall: A total of about 240 trial participants underwent TCR sequencing, of whom 200 to 220 received two doses of AZD1222 and about 26 received two doses of the MenACWY control vaccine. Trial participants were enrolled by age into subgroups of 18-55, 56-69 and 70-plus years, and around 150, 29 and 61 TCR-sequenced participants, respectively, were included in these subgroups. General conclusions and limits of the study: Because no samples from the day 14 peak response were available, repertoires could be characterized only after the peak T cell response. Spike-specific TCR breadth and depth rose significantly after two AZD1222 doses compared with day 0 and with MenACWY recipients. Reportedly, close to half of the unique spike-specific TCRs recognized epitopes lying outside the regions that are mutated in the B.1.351 and B.1.1.7 variants. Conclusions about previously exposed vaccinees were limited because only a handful of AZD1222 recipients were SARS-CoV-2 seropositive at baseline. The 56-69-year group was small, and its depth increase did not reach significance, likely because of low power. Most participants were white British and females outnumbered males, and the authors suggested that clonal diversity may have been underestimated. Vaccine-associated CD4 TCRs spanned the whole spike protein, with dominant responses in regions 160-218 and 743-854.

For this clone: The specificity of this receptor is unknown. Base qualities are not provided; no much larger clone lies one nucleotide away.

The label giving this sample's time point can be read as: about 28 days (+/-7) after the second vaccine dose. This specimen's treatment or condition label, interpreted: meningococcal conjugate vaccine given as trial control. Vaccinee samples were obtained from the UK trials COV001 and COV002, which included a single-blind randomized controlled phase 2/3 trial of AZD1222 (ChAdOx1 nCoV-19) in healthy adults. For TCRbeta chain sequencing, PBMC samples were collected from trial participants at day 0 and at day 28 after the second dose. V is clipped by 0 bases and J by 5 bases, and the sequence between their germline boundaries is 4 bases long. Per the germline V gene, LGHNA is the CDR1 and YNFKEQ is the CDR2. The CDR3 sequence holds 12 residues, the cysteine and phenylalanine included. Of the read, only the CDR3 DNA is kept; its 36 bases are in frame from base 1. The CDR3 regions of human TCRbeta chains were subjected to immunosequencing. The authors processed their data as follows. Repertoire TCRs were checked for matches against a reference library of SARS-CoV-2-specific TCRs that had been generated using the MIRA antigen-specificity platform. Breadth was defined as the fraction of unique TCRs that were SARS-CoV-2-associated, and depth was defined as the fraction of total T cells that were SARS-CoV-2-associated. Using the MIRA data, every spike-specific TCR was mapped to the spike region that the TCR reacted to and assigned to either a CD4 or a CD8 class. Log10-transformed breadth and depth values were compared by one-way ANOVA with Sidak's multiple comparisons tests. TCRdb limited this immuneACCESS table to in-frame rearrangements with V and J called. A share of clones is missing; checked studies link under half to unresolved V genes, and the rest is unexplained. V and J calls and clone size are as listed in that table; D and trimming were resolved from the DNA. The sample yields about 130,000 clones; approximately 85% were counted once. Jointly, the top ten make up under 8% of the sample.

The rearrangement joined TRBV4-2 to TRBJ2-5, with the D gene uncertain. The sequencing here drew on peripheral blood, taken 28 days after the second dose of the MenACWY control vaccine. This receptor was identified in an adult who received the MenACWY meningococcal vaccine as a control. The CDR3 in this case is CASSQEGETQYF. The nucleotides are TGTGCCAGCAGCCAAGAAGGGGAGACCCAGTACTTC.